This T cell receptor beta chain emerged from a study of T-cell memory formation after mild COVID-19. The V gene's germline CDR1 is SGHVS and CDR2 FNYEAQ. The CDR3 loop spans 14 amino acids. The V gene lost 5 bases and the J gene lost 5 bases, with 13 bases spanning the gap. Notes on this clonotype: Its antigen is undetermined.

Study findings and constraints: Prior to infection, memory already included some responding clones, suggesting cross-reactive memory joined. The authors left the SARS-CoV-2 specificity of second-wave clones peaking on day 37 unconfirmed.

TCR alpha and TCR beta cDNA libraries carrying sample barcodes and UMIs came from 5'RACE with constant-segment primers. A single record per CDR3 protein comes from TCRdb applying MiXCR to the 5' RACE reads. The table lists approximately 300,000 distinct CDR3 sequences, 15% to 20% of them singletons. J is TRBJ2-1 and V is TRBV7-6; D is unresolved. Sequencing was carried out using PBMCs or a T cell subset sorted from them (not recorded which). This clonotype was obtained from a man aged 18-30 years who had mild COVID-19 (a few samples of this study predate the infection). Cell type and time point are not known. The CDR3 DNA is TGTGCCAGCAGCGATAGCCCCAGAGACAATGAGCAGTTCTTC. Translated, it gives CASSDSPRDNEQFF.